This T cell receptor beta chain was documented in a study of T cell changes during pregnancy in multiple sclerosis (dated by TCRdb to about 2019). For the study in its entirety: Changes in the T cell repertoire over the course of pregnancy were examined in this study in women with multiple sclerosis.

Concerning this clone: The antigen it binds to is not known. The input lacks base qualities; no much larger clone sits a single base away.

Trimming leaves V shorter by 0 bases and J shorter by 5 bases, with the junction holding 4 bases beyond the gene matches. The germline V gene supplies CDR1 SQVTM and CDR2 ANQGSEA. The CDR3 sequence holds 13 residues, the cysteine and phenylalanine included. The read is trimmed to its CDR3 DNA, 39 bases read in frame from base 1. Library preparation employed the immunoSEQ multiplex PCR assay. TCRdb carries this immuneACCESS record with in-frame sequences only. Its versions omit some clonotypes, under half of them owing to an unresolved V gene in the studies checked, with the rest unexplained. This sample is represented by tens of thousands of clones; 80% to 90% of them were singletons. 6.9% of the sample is in the top ten clones.

The V and J genes are TRBV29-1 and TRBJ2-7, with 7 junctional bases fitting TRBD2. The sequence was obtained from a female donor with multiple sclerosis, enrolled in a pregnancy study. Sequenced here: CD8+ T cells from peripheral blood mononuclear cells, sampled in the second trimester of pregnancy. This receptor has the CDR3 CSVEEGGVDEQYF. Read as DNA, the sequence is TGCAGCGTTGAAGAGGGGGGGGTTGACGAGCAGTACTTC.